The 23 T cell receptor beta chains presented below share a single source sample, sequenced in a study of neurological immune-mediated disorders. TCRdb redid the calling of the 5' RACE reads with MiXCR, one entry per CDR3 protein. The sample lists about 55,000 distinct CDR3 sequences; more than 4% were seen once. Sequences were obtained from PBMCs. The receptors here all came from a man aged 45-65 years with multiple sclerosis.

This clonotype was found many times. The CDR3 sequence is CASSPRTGLNEQFF. CDR3 DNA: TGTGCCAGCAGCCCCAGGACAGGGCTCAATGAGCAGTTCTTC. The chain employs TRBV11-3 and TRBJ2-1, with 8 bases that match TRBD1. Germline lookup yields CDR1 SGHNT and CDR2 YENEEA. Trimming took 5 bases from V and 6 from J; bases not matched to a gene: 6. This CDR3 has 14 amino acids.

This clonotype has just a few counts. The chain employs TRBV20-1 and TRBJ1-1; no definite D call. With 5 bases removed from V and 1 base from J, the gap between germline ends came to 11 bases. This CDR3 is 13 amino acids long. The V gene's germline CDR1 is DFQATT and CDR2 SNEGSKA (reference sequence). The CDR3 reads CSAGSQRNTEAFF. CDR3 bases: TGCAGTGCTGGATCGCAGAGGAACACTGAAGCTTTCTTT.

Ten or more counts support this clonotype. The V gene is TRBV20-1, the J gene TRBJ2-3; a possible D gene is TRBD2 (6 bases). CDR1 DFQATT and CDR2 SNEGSKA come from the germline V gene (reference sequence). Trimming stripped 3 bases from V and 7 bases from J, with 20 bases between. The CDR3 consists of 15 residues. The DNA for the CDR3 is TGCAGTGCTAGGTCGCCAGCGGGTTCATCTAATACGCAGTATTTT. This gives the protein CSARSPAGSSNTQYF.

The sample holds a few counts of this clonotype. This chain links TRBV20-1 with TRBJ2-5; 11 bases line up with TRBD2. Germline V gene sequence: CDR1 DFQATT, CDR2 SNEGSKA (reference sequence). V trimming: 1 base; J trimming: 5 bases; junction bases outside the gene matches: 9. The CDR3 has 16 amino acids. The CDR3: CSARALAGGVYETQYF. CDR3 DNA: TGCAGTGCTAGAGCGCTAGCGGGGGGTGTGTATGAGACCCAGTACTTC.

In this sample, this clonotype turned up many times. The chain has TRBV20-1 and TRBJ2-7; 8 nucleotides line up with TRBD2. Germline V CDR1 and CDR2: DFQATT, SNEGSKA (reference sequence). The CDR3 is made up of 15 amino acids. V lost 2 bases to trimming and J lost 2 bases; unmatched junction nucleotides: 8. CDR3 region: CSARNLSGITYEQYF. In DNA, the CDR3 is TGCAGTGCTAGAAATCTTAGCGGGATTACCTACGAGCAGTACTTC.

This clonotype was observed many times. This chain connects TRBV5-5 to TRBJ1-5; 9 nucleotides line up with TRBD1. Germline-derived CDR1 and CDR2 are SGHKS and YYEKEE (reference sequence). This CDR3 spans 14 amino acids. V lost 0 bases, J lost 6 bases, and 1 base stayed unmatched. CDR3 loop: CASSLEDRGQPQHF. CDR3 bases: TGTGCCAGCAGCTTGGAGGACAGGGGTCAGCCCCAGCATTTT.

This clonotype came up many times. V usage is TRBV20-1 and J usage is TRBJ1-1; TRBD1 aligns across 8 bases. The CDR3 spans 13 residues. The V segment lost 4 bases and the J segment 4 bases; nucleotides outside the gene matches: 5. Looked up from germline, CDR1 is DFQATT and CDR2 is SNEGSKA (reference sequence). CDR3 amino acids: CSAIATGGTEAFF. The CDR3 DNA sequence: TGCAGTGCTATCGCCACAGGGGGCACTGAAGCTTTCTTT.

This clonotype has just a few counts. The V and J genes are TRBV12-3 or TRBV12-4 and TRBJ2-2; D gene ambiguous. V was pared by 1 base and J by 4 bases, with 4 bases between. The CDR3 consists of 13 residues. The CDR3 loop is CASSLGGTGELFF. CDR3 in DNA: TGTGCCAGCAGTTTAGGGGGCACCGGGGAGCTGTTTTTT.

This clonotype was recorded a few times. V usage is TRBV29-1 and J usage is TRBJ1-1, with D unclear. The CDR3 covers 13 residues. The germline V gene has CDR1 SQVTM and CDR2 ANQGSEA. Deletions cut 5 bases from V and 3 bases from J, with 13 bases between. CDR3 loop: CSVSPGTYTEAFF. The CDR3 DNA reads TGCAGCGTTAGTCCAGGCACCTACACTGAAGCTTTCTTT.

This clonotype was recorded at least ten times. The chain combines TRBV5-1 with TRBJ2-3; tentatively, D is TRBD2 (6 bases). The CDR3 is 15 residues long. Trimming shortened V by 1 base and J by 5 bases, and 14 bases separated the two germline ends. In germline, CDR1 is SGHRS, CDR2 YFSETQ. The CDR3 DNA is TGCGCCAGCAGCTTGTTCGGGGGAGGAGAAGATACGCAGTATTTT. Translating gives CASSLFGGGEDTQYF.

The V call is TRBV5-4, the J call TRBJ1-2, with 10 bases matching TRBD1. V was clipped by 7 bases and J by 4 bases; unmatched bases: 7. Germline CDR1 and CDR2: SGHNT and YYREEE (reference sequence). The CDR3 runs to 14 residues. The CDR3 DNA reads as TGTGCCAGCCGCGACAGGGGGCAGGGCTATGGCTACACCTTC. Amino acids: CASRDRGQGYGYTF.

This clonotype was observed many times. The rearrangement joins TRBV20-1 to TRBJ2-1; D ambiguous. Germline-derived CDR1 and CDR2 are DFQATT and SNEGSKA (reference sequence). Trimming took 3 bases from V and 8 from J, leaving 11 bases between them. The CDR3 is 12 amino acids. CDR3 nucleotide sequence: TGCAGTGCTAGGGACCAATCGTATGAGCAGTTCTTC. It is translated as CSARDQSYEQFF.

In its sample, this clonotype was seen many times. The chain has TRBV4-1 and TRBJ2-2; D tentatively fits TRBD1 or TRBD2 (5 bases each). V lost 0 bases and J 0 bases, leaving 20 bases between the germline ends. The CDR3 sequence is 20 residues long. Germline CDR1 is MGHRA and CDR2 is YSYEKL. CDR3 DNA sequence: TGCGCCAGCAGCCAAGATAGGGACCTGGTAGACAGATCGAACACCGGGGAGCTGTTTTTT. Protein product: CASSQDRDLVDRSNTGELFF.

The J gene is TRBJ2-5, the V gene TRBV20-1, with TRBD1 matching over 8 bases. The CDR3 is 13 amino acids. Germline V lookup: CDR1 DFQATT, CDR2 SNEGSKA (reference sequence). With V trimmed by 5 bases and J by 7 bases, 9 bases remained unmatched. The CDR3 is CSAFDRGQSTQYF. CDR3 coding DNA: TGCAGTGCTTTCGACAGGGGTCAGTCGACCCAGTACTTC.

This clonotype was seen ten or more times. This sequence joins TRBV28 and TRBJ2-3; D might be TRBD2 (6 bases). The CDR3 length is 14 residues. Trimming removed 5 bases at V and 1 base at J, with 10 bases between. Germline V gene lookup returns CDR1 MDHEN and CDR2 SYDVKM. The CDR3 reads CASSPTGGTDTQYF. CDR3 DNA sequence: TGTGCCAGCAGTCCGACGGGAGGCACAGATACGCAGTATTTT.

This clonotype was recorded many times. The V call is TRBV20-1, the J call TRBJ1-6, with TRBD1 matching 9 bases. The CDR3 totals 14 residues. The germline V gene encodes CDR1 DFQATT and CDR2 SNEGSKA (reference sequence). V lost 6 bases, J lost 8 bases, and 8 bases stayed unmatched. The CDR3 is CSALRTGEDSPLHF. The DNA for the CDR3 is TGCAGTGCACTTCGGACAGGGGAGGATTCACCCCTCCACTTT.

This chain joins TRBV7-2 and TRBJ2-1; 10 bases are shared with TRBD2. J was trimmed by 2 bases and V by 3 bases; bases with no gene match: 1. The CDR3 loop spans 15 amino acids. The germline V gene has CDR1 SGHTA and CDR2 FQGNSA. The CDR3 loop is CASSFTSGAYNEQFF. In nucleotides, the CDR3 is TGTGCCAGCAGCTTCACTAGCGGGGCCTACAATGAGCAGTTCTTC.

This clonotype appeared many times. One junction end disagrees with the germline gene, perhaps due to a read error. The V gene is TRBV3-1, the J gene TRBJ1-2; perhaps TRBD1 as D (5 bases). Per the germline V gene, CDR1 is LGHDT and CDR2 is YNNKEL (reference sequence). The CDR3 is made up of 11 amino acids. The CDR3 region is CASSFGGTNNF. The DNA for the CDR3 is TGTGCCAGCAGCTTTGGGGGAACTAACAACTTC.

The sample holds a few counts of this clonotype. This chain uses TRBV24-1 with TRBJ2-1, with D possibly being TRBD2 (6 bases). Between the trimmed V and J ends, which lost 5 bases and 6 bases, there was a span of 19 bases. There are 16 residues in the CDR3. Germline V gene sequence: CDR1 KGHDR, CDR2 SFDVKD. The CDR3 spells CATSGFGTLTGNEQFF. The DNA of the CDR3 is TGTGCCACCAGTGGGTTCGGGACTTTAACCGGCAATGAGCAGTTCTTC.

DNA of the CDR3: TGTGCCACCAGTGATAAGTACAGAGCCCACGAGCAGTACTTC. Residues: CATSDKYRAHEQYF. The rearrangement joins TRBV24-1 to TRBJ2-7, with D uncertain. The germline gives CDR1 KGHDR, CDR2 SFDVKD. This CDR3 comprises 14 residues. V was pared by 3 bases and J by 5 bases, with 13 bases between.

Sample share makes this clonotype medium-sized. In DNA form, the CDR3 reads TGCGCCAGCAGCTTTCCGGGGGGACAAGAGACCCAGTACTTC. Translation gives CASSFPGGQETQYF. V usage is TRBV5-1 and J usage is TRBJ2-5, with TRBD2 identical over 7 bases. Looked up from germline, CDR1 is SGHRS and CDR2 is YFSETQ. Losses at the gene ends were 2 bases for V and 2 bases for J; bases not matched to a gene: 3. CDR3 length: 14 amino acids.

This clonotype was recorded at least ten times. The V gene is TRBV28, the J gene TRBJ2-1; no definite D call. The germline gives CDR1 MDHEN, CDR2 SYDVKM. CDR3 length: 15 amino acids. V lost 1 base and J 5 bases, leaving 12 bases between the germline ends. This chain's CDR3 is CASSLYRRINNEQFF. As DNA, the CDR3 is TGTGCCAGCAGTTTATATCGGCGCATAAACAATGAGCAGTTCTTC.

This clonotype was found many times. V gene TRBV10-3 combines with J gene TRBJ2-3, with 11 bases lining up with TRBD2. The CDR3 has 14 residues. The trim removed 10 bases at V and 5 bases at J, leaving 8 bases unmatched. Germline-derived CDR1 and CDR2 are ENHRY and SYGVKD. The CDR3 loop is CATLAGGSLDTQYF. DNA for the CDR3: TGTGCCACCCTAGCGGGAGGCTCTCTAGATACGCAGTATTTT.